Below, 15 T cell receptor beta chains from the same sample are listed, as sequenced in a study of T cells in Graves' hyperthyroidism and ophthalmopathy. Amplified TCR beta CDR3 regions came from RNA transcripts. The HTBI primer set drove a first-round RT-PCR of the TCR CDR3. Using its own MiXCR run on the multiplex PCR reads, TCRdb lists one record per CDR3 protein. The table shows some 740,000 distinct CDR3 sequences, with about 14% occurring only once. The sequenced material came from blood. These receptors all stem from a woman between 18 and 29 years old with Graves' hyperthyroidism.

This clonotype has a count of ten or more. The V and J genes are TRBV7-8 and TRBJ2-1; possible D gene TRBD2, 6 bases. V was shortened by 5 bases and J by 1 base, with 15 bases between the two germline ends. This CDR3 region has 16 residues. The V gene's germline CDR1 is SGHVS and CDR2 FQNEAQ. This CDR3 reads CASSPDGGRSYNEQFF. The CDR3 coding sequence is TGTGCCAGCAGCCCAGATGGGGGGAGGTCCTACAATGAGCAGTTCTTC. Looking up the rest from reference TRBV7-8 and TRBJ2-1 gives the full variable domain: GAGVSQSPRYKVAKRGQDVALRCDPISGHVSLFWYQQALGQGPEFLTYFQNEAQLDKSGLPSDRFFAERPEGSVSTLKIQRTQQEDSAVYLCASSPDGGRSYNEQFFGPGTRLTVL.

The sample holds many counts of this clonotype. The rearrangement links TRBV20-1 to TRBJ1-5; D is possibly TRBD1 (6 bases). Trimming stripped 0 bases from V and 6 bases from J, with 15 bases between. CDR3 size: 15 residues. Germline CDR1 is DFQATT and CDR2 is SNEGSKA (reference sequence). The CDR3 loop reads CSAREQTGTGQPQHF. Written as DNA, the CDR3 is TGCAGTGCTAGAGAGCAAACAGGGACCGGTCAGCCCCAGCATTTT.

Ten or more counts support this clonotype. CDR3 DNA: TGCAGTGCCCTTTTCCGGGGTTGGCAGTTCTTC. Protein: CSALFRGWQFF. The V call is TRBV20-1, the J call TRBJ2-1, with D maybe TRBD2 (5 bases). Germline V gene lookup returns CDR1 DFQATT and CDR2 SNEGSKA (reference sequence). Trimming removed 6 bases from V and 12 bases from J, with 15 bases in between. The length of the CDR3 is 11 residues.

The table lists this clonotype with many counts. V usage is TRBV28 and J usage is TRBJ2-7, with a possible D match to TRBD2 (6 bases). V shed 5 bases and J shed 2 bases, with 13 bases lying between them. From germline, CDR1 is MDHEN and CDR2 SYDVKM. The CDR3 spans 14 residues. The CDR3 nucleotides read TGTGCCAGCAGTGGGGTGGGGAGGACCTACGAGCAGTACTTC. The encoded protein is CASSGVGRTYEQYF.

This chain links TRBV15 with TRBJ1-5; D is ambiguous. V was pared by 0 bases and J by 7 bases, with 16 bases between. The CDR3 loop spans 16 amino acids. CDR1 is LNHNV and CDR2 is YYDKDF in the germline V gene (reference sequence). Written as DNA, the CDR3 is TGTGCCACCAGCAGAGAGGGCCATGACGCGTGGCAGCCCCAGCATTTT. It codes for CATSREGHDAWQPQHF.

This clonotype was counted ten times or more. The V call is TRBV7-9, the J call TRBJ1-1; no firm D call. CDR1 is SEHNR, CDR2 FQNEAQ, per germline (reference sequence). V lost 0 bases, J lost 1 base, and 9 bases lay in between. The CDR3 sequence is 15 residues long. The CDR3 DNA sequence: TGTGCCAGCAGCTTAGCGCTAGGGCAGAACACTGAAGCTTTCTTT. This encodes CASSLALGQNTEAFF.

This clonotype has a count of ten or more. V gene TRBV2 combines with J gene TRBJ2-3; D is uncertain. The CDR3 is 13 residues long. CDR1 is SNHLY, CDR2 FYNNEI, per germline. The ends were cut back, 0 bases at V and 4 bases at J, with 5 bases in the middle. CDR3 amino acids: CASSEARADTQYF. CDR3 DNA sequence: TGTGCCAGCAGTGAAGCGCGCGCAGATACGCAGTATTTT.

The J gene is TRBJ2-2, the V gene TRBV7-9; a weak D match, TRBD1 (6 bases). The germline V and J ends were trimmed by 6 bases and 4 bases, with 12 bases remaining between them. This CDR3 has 14 amino acids. Germline lookup yields CDR1 SEHNR and CDR2 FQNEAQ (reference sequence). In DNA form, the CDR3 reads TGTGCCAGCAGGGCCCAGGGGATCACCGGGGAGCTGTTTTTT. Translating gives CASRAQGITGELFF.

The chain combines TRBV4-3 with TRBJ2-2; D is unclear. This CDR3 comprises 14 residues. Per the germline V gene, CDR1 is LGHNA and CDR2 is YSLEER. V was cut by 0 bases and J by 3 bases, with 5 bases left in between. CDR3 DNA: TGCGCCAGCAGCCAAGAGGTGTACACCGGGGAGCTGTTTTTT. This translates into CASSQEVYTGELFF.

This clonotype was seen ten or more times. The CDR3 here is CSARGSYNEQFF. In DNA, the CDR3 is TGCAGTGCTAGGGGTTCCTACAATGAGCAGTTCTTC. V usage is TRBV20-1 and J usage is TRBJ2-1; D call uncertain. Per the germline V gene, CDR1 is DFQATT and CDR2 is SNEGSKA (reference sequence). V was shortened by 3 bases and J by 1 base, with 4 bases between the two germline ends. The CDR3 totals 12 residues.

This clonotype was recorded at least ten times. V and J are TRBV28 and TRBJ1-2; unclear D gene. Germline CDR1 MDHEN, CDR2 SYDVKM. The V end lost 2 bases, the J end lost 4 bases, and 11 bases lay between the germline ends. The CDR3 is made up of 14 amino acids. The CDR3: CASSLVPGGYGYTF. The CDR3 bases are TGTGCCAGCAGTTTAGTCCCAGGAGGCTATGGCTACACCTTC.

This clonotype was observed many times. The chain uses TRBV24-1 and TRBJ2-3, with TRBD2 matching 11 bases. The CDR3 covers 16 residues. V lost 4 bases to trimming and J lost 4 bases; unmatched junction nucleotides: 6. CDR1 KGHDR and CDR2 SFDVKD come from the germline V gene. The CDR3, as DNA: TGTGCCACCAGTGACCCGACTAGCGGGACCGCAGATACGCAGTATTTT. Its protein product is CATSDPTSGTADTQYF.

This clonotype was counted a few times. The rearrangement joins TRBV29-1 to TRBJ2-1, with a weak D call TRBD2 (5 bases). The length of the CDR3 is 13 residues. V lost 5 bases to trimming and J lost 0 bases, with 8 bases between them. Germline values: CDR1 SQVTM, CDR2 ANQGSEA. This CDR3 is CSVPSNSYNEQFF. The CDR3 bases are TGCAGCGTTCCTAGCAACTCCTACAATGAGCAGTTCTTC.

Many counts were recorded for this clonotype. The chain employs TRBV12-3 or TRBV12-4 and TRBJ1-6, with TRBD1 identical over 8 bases. The CDR3 runs 14 residues. Trimming at V came to 6 bases and at J to 6 bases, leaving 4 bases not matched to a gene. CDR3 DNA sequence: TGTGCCAGCAGAGGGACAGGTTCTAATTCACCCCTCCACTTT. Its protein product is CASRGTGSNSPLHF.

This clonotype was counted a few times. The J gene is TRBJ2-2, the V gene TRBV5-5; TRBD2 aligns across 12 bases. The CDR3 loop spans 18 amino acids. CDR1 and CDR2 (germline): SGHKS, YYEKEE (reference sequence). The V segment lost 3 bases and the J segment 7 bases; nucleotides outside the gene matches: 13. Here the CDR3 DNA reads TGTGCCAGCAGCTCCCACCCAAGACTAGCGGGAGATGGCGGGGAGCTGTTTTTT. The encoded protein is CASSSHPRLAGDGGELFF.